The present TCR beta chain was sequenced within a study of identical twins. Looked up from germline, CDR1 is SGHRS and CDR2 is YFSETQ. V trimming: 3 bases; J trimming: 4 bases; junction bases outside the gene matches: 6. The CDR3 spans 15 residues. TCRdb re-derived calls from the 5' RACE reads in MiXCR, one entry per CDR3 protein. The data contain hundreds of thousands of distinct CDR3 sequences, about 12% of them singletons. This clonotype occurred a few times. This same sample was also part of a study on yellow fever vaccine responses in identical twins.

Sequences were obtained from PBMCs. The sequence derives from a woman aged 18-30 years in good health. The genes are TRBV5-1 and TRBJ2-5; 10 positions agree with TRBD2. The CDR3 protein is CASSSLAGVIETQYF. DNA of the CDR3: TGCGCCAGCAGCTCGCTAGCGGGAGTAATAGAGACCCAGTACTTC.